What follows describes a single TCR beta chain. Trimming took off 1 base at V and 1 base at J, with 10 bases between the two ends. The CDR3 is 16 residues long. Germline V lookup: CDR1 KGHSH, CDR2 LQKENI. The data were taken from a study of blood T cell repertoires in COVID-19. Looking at the study overall: Samples representing acute and convalescent COVID-19 were sourced from the United States, Italy and Spain. From T cells, B-cell-depleted T cells, or PBMCs came the material, which was cDNA or gDNA.

In the original processing: Amplifying reference gene primers gave estimates of nucleated cell counts. Clones were sequenced by immunoSEQ multiplex PCR, and TCRdb holds only the in-frame ones, with some missing. The V and J calls and the clone size are those of that table, but D and trimming were determined from the DNA. The data contain approximately 130,000 clones, about 77% of them seen just once; the ten biggest clones take up about a fifth. Sample: peripheral blood. This chain connects TRBV18 to TRBJ2-2; weak D call: TRBD1 (5 bases). This sequence originates from a man aged 80 or over with acute or convalescent COVID-19. The chain's CDR3 is CASSPLRTRNTGELFF. DNA for the CDR3: TGTGCCAGCTCACCACTGCGGACAAGGAACACCGGGGAGCTGTTTTTT.